These 30 T cell receptor beta chains were all obtained from the same sample, sequenced in a study of identical twins. TCRdb re-called the 5' RACE reads with MiXCR, one entry per CDR3 protein. The data show about 470,000 distinct CDR3 sequences, approximately 24% seen once. These data also featured in a second study, about T cells expressing NK-cell markers.

Specimen: CD4+ T cells sorted from blood. Every receptor here comes from a young woman in good health.

This clonotype was picked up a small number of times. The chain combines TRBV12-3 or TRBV12-4 with TRBJ1-1; no definite D call. Trimming cost V 6 bases and J 9 bases, with 11 bases left between them. The CDR3 is made up of 11 amino acids. The CDR3 sequence: CASSPGNKAFF. For the CDR3, the DNA is TGTGCCAGCAGCCCGGGGAATAAAGCTTTCTTT.

The rearrangement links TRBV9 to TRBJ2-1; no clear D. Trimming removed 0 bases at V and 9 bases at J, with 7 bases between. CDR1 and CDR2 from the germline V gene are SGDLS and YYNGEE. The CDR3 totals 12 residues. This CDR3 reads CASSVGVGEQFF. DNA of the CDR3: TGTGCCAGCAGCGTAGGGGTCGGTGAGCAGTTCTTC.

This clonotype has only a few counts. The CDR3 DNA is TGTGCCAGCAGCTTAGTGGGTAGCGGGCCGTCCTACAATGAGCAGTTCTTC. Its translation: CASSLVGSGPSYNEQFF. The rearrangement uses TRBV7-9 and TRBJ2-1, with TRBD2 matching 7 bases. Germline assignment: CDR1 SEHNR and CDR2 FQNEAQ (reference sequence). The ends lost 1 base at V and 1 base at J; junction bases unmatched: 7. The CDR3 is made up of 17 amino acids.

The chain is built from TRBV29-1 and TRBJ2-7, with D possibly matching TRBD2 (6 bases). The CDR3 extends over 12 amino acids. Trimming took 6 bases from V and 5 from J, leaving 14 bases between them. Germline-derived CDR1 and CDR2 are SQVTM and ANQGSEA. The CDR3 nucleotides are TGCAGCGTGGGAGGTCTGCACGACGAGCAGTACTTC. It translates to CSVGGLHDEQYF.

The J gene is TRBJ1-6, the V gene TRBV5-6; D is unclear. Germline lookup yields CDR1 SGHDT and CDR2 YYEEEE. CDR3 size: 16 residues. Trimming stripped 0 bases from V and 7 bases from J, with 14 bases between. DNA for the CDR3: TGTGCCAGCAGCTTGGCCGGTCGGTCGGGCAATTCACCCCTCCACTTT. It encodes CASSLAGRSGNSPLHF.

The chain employs TRBV20-1 and TRBJ2-5, with D uncertain. V gave up 1 base and J gave up 4 bases, with 13 bases separating them. The CDR3 sequence is 14 residues long. CDR1 is DFQATT, CDR2 SNEGSKA, per germline (reference sequence). CDR3 sequence (DNA): TGCAGTGCTAGAGCAAATTTGATTCGAGAGACCCAGTACTTC. Translating it yields CSARANLIRETQYF.

V is TRBV7-2 and J is TRBJ2-3; 10 nucleotides line up with TRBD2. The CDR3 runs to 16 residues. V shed 1 base and J 8 bases; nucleotides not matched to a gene: 9. Germline-derived CDR1 and CDR2 are SGHTA and FQGNSA. The CDR3 spells CASSLGGTSVGVTQYF. The CDR3 nucleotides read TGTGCCAGCAGCTTAGGGGGGACTAGCGTAGGAGTTACGCAGTATTTT.

This clonotype was observed a few times. The chain carries TRBV4-2 and TRBJ2-7; no reliable D call. With 0 bases removed from V and 7 bases from J, the gap between germline ends came to 10 bases. Germline loops: CDR1 LGHNA, CDR2 YNFKEQ. This CDR3 has 13 amino acids. The CDR3 nucleotides are TGTGCCAGCAGCCAAGAGGTAGCACGGGAGCAGTACTTC. This sequence encodes CASSQEVAREQYF.

The chain recombines TRBV18 with TRBJ2-7; D uncertain. Trimming shortened V by 5 bases and J by 3 bases, and 20 bases separated the two germline ends. CDR1 and CDR2 (germline): KGHSH, LQKENI. This CDR3 region has 16 residues. The CDR3 coding sequence is TGTGCCAGCTCAAACCTACCAGGAGAGAGGAACTACGAGCAGTACTTC. It is translated as CASSNLPGERNYEQYF.

The rearrangement links TRBV12-3 or TRBV12-4 to TRBJ1-2, with a possible D match to TRBD1 (5 bases). V was shortened by 6 bases and J by 6 bases, with 20 bases between the two germline ends. The CDR3 has 15 residues. CDR3 sequence reads: CASRWSDNSFDGYTF. CDR3 in DNA: TGTGCCAGCAGGTGGTCGGACAATTCTTTCGATGGCTACACCTTC.

This clonotype was detected a few times. The chain is built from TRBV5-1 and TRBJ2-1, with 11 bases aligning to TRBD2. Germline loops: CDR1 SGHRS, CDR2 YFSETQ. V lost 3 bases to trimming and J lost 4 bases; unmatched junction nucleotides: 9. CDR3 length equals 17 residues. CDR3 bases: TGCGCCAGCAGCTACAGTAGCGGGAGGGCAAATTACAATGAGCAGTTCTTC. Its translation is CASSYSSGRANYNEQFF.

In this sample, this clonotype turned up a few times. V and J are TRBV7-9 and TRBJ2-7, with D possibly matching TRBD1 (6 bases). The V end lost 1 base, the J end lost 5 bases, and 12 bases lay between the germline ends. This CDR3 has 14 amino acids. Germline values: CDR1 SEHNR, CDR2 FQNEAQ (reference sequence). The CDR3 coding sequence is TGTGCCAGCAGCTTAGTTAATCAGGGGAACGAGCAGTACTTC. Protein sequence: CASSLVNQGNEQYF.

The rearrangement joins TRBV12-3 or TRBV12-4 to TRBJ2-3; TRBD1 might be the D (5 bases). The length of the CDR3 is 12 residues. The chain's CDR3 is CDVREDTDTQYF. The CDR3 region has the DNA TGTGATGTCAGGGAAGACACAGATACGCAGTATTTT.

This sequence joins TRBV10-3 and TRBJ2-2; 8 bases fit TRBD2. The germline V gene encodes CDR1 ENHRY and CDR2 SYGVKD. Trimming at V came to 7 bases and at J to 3 bases, leaving 7 bases not matched to a gene. This CDR3 region has 15 residues. The CDR3 reads CAIKPSGGDTGELFF. The DNA of the CDR3 is TGTGCCATCAAACCCAGCGGGGGAGACACCGGGGAGCTGTTTTTT.

The CDR3 region is CASSLGPGPNEQFF. The CDR3 coding sequence is TGTGCCAGCAGCTTAGGTCCGGGTCCCAATGAGCAGTTCTTC. The rearrangement uses TRBV5-4 and TRBJ2-1; no clear D gene. Trimming shortened V by 2 bases and J by 6 bases, and 12 bases separated the two germline ends. In germline, CDR1 is SGHNT, CDR2 YYREEE (reference sequence). CDR3 size: 14 residues. The whole variable domain, filled in from reference TRBV5-4 and TRBJ2-1, reads ETGVTQSPTHLIKTRGQQVTLRCSSQSGHNTVSWYQQALGQGPQFIFQYYREEENGRGNFPPRFSGLQFPNYSSELNVNALELDDSALYLCASSLGPGPNEQFFGPGTRLTVL.

V gene TRBV6-1 combines with J gene TRBJ2-1, with D possibly TRBD2 on 5 matching bases. The germline CDR1 and CDR2 sequences are MNHNS and SASEGT. This CDR3 contains 14 residues. V was pared by 1 base and J by 10 bases, with 14 bases between. The CDR3, as DNA: TGTGCCAGCAGTGAAGGGCGAGGGTTTTGGGAGCAGTTCTTC. It encodes CASSEGRGFWEQFF.

DNA for the CDR3: TGCAGTGCTAGAGATAGGGCTAGCCGGGAGACCCAGTACTTC. It is translated as CSARDRASRETQYF. V and J are TRBV20-1 and TRBJ2-5, with a weak D call TRBD2 (5 bases). CDR3 size: 14 residues. Germline-derived CDR1 and CDR2 are DFQATT and SNEGSKA (reference sequence). The germline V and J ends were trimmed by 0 bases and 5 bases, with 13 bases remaining between them.

This clonotype turned up a few times. The rearrangement uses TRBV20-1 and TRBJ1-1; TRBD1 matches 7 bases. V gave up 5 bases and J gave up 6 bases; unmatched junction bases: 3. The CDR3 runs 11 residues. The germline V gene has CDR1 DFQATT and CDR2 SNEGSKA (reference sequence). Here the CDR3 reads CSAFDRAEAFF. CDR3 bases: TGCAGTGCTTTCGACAGGGCTGAAGCTTTCTTT.

The chain couples TRBV25-1 to TRBJ2-5; 8 nucleotides align to TRBD1. CDR1 MGHDK and CDR2 SYGVNS come from the germline V gene. V lost 4 bases, J lost 3 bases, and 7 bases stayed unmatched. The CDR3 runs 15 residues. DNA for the CDR3: TGTGCCAGCAGTGGAGACAGGGGCGGAAAAGAGACCCAGTACTTC. Protein product: CASSGDRGGKETQYF. Supplemented by reference TRBV25-1 and TRBJ2-5, the full variable domain reads EADIYQTPRYLVIGTGKKITLECSQTMGHDKMYWYQQDPGMELHLIHYSYGVNSTEKGDLSSESTVSRIRTEHFPLTLESARPSHTSQYLCASSGDRGGKETQYFGPGTRLLVL.

This chain connects TRBV12-3 or TRBV12-4 to TRBJ2-5; 8 bases match TRBD2. The CDR3 runs to 16 residues. Unmatched junction bases numbered 10, after V lost 2 bases and J lost 5 bases. The CDR3 reads CASSLNVGGRKETQYF. In DNA form, the CDR3 reads TGTGCCAGCAGTTTAAATGTAGGCGGGAGGAAGGAGACCCAGTACTTC.

The V and J genes are TRBV12-3 or TRBV12-4 and TRBJ1-1; the D gene is possibly TRBD1 (5 bases). The CDR3 is made up of 14 amino acids. V gave up 3 bases and J gave up 5 bases, with 13 bases separating them. In nucleotides, the CDR3 is TGTGCCAGCAGTTTTCAGGGATCGGGGACTGAAGCTTTCTTT. Residues: CASSFQGSGTEAFF.

V usage is TRBV10-3 and J usage is TRBJ2-2; 7 bases are a match to TRBD1. CDR3 size: 15 residues. Germline loops: CDR1 ENHRY, CDR2 SYGVKD. V was pared by 10 bases and J by 1 base, with 9 bases of the junction left unmatched. Here the CDR3 reads CATRRGTVNTGELFF. Written as DNA, the CDR3 is TGTGCCACCAGGAGAGGGACAGTGAACACCGGGGAGCTGTTTTTT.

The rearrangement joins TRBV27 to TRBJ2-3; D might be TRBD1 or TRBD2, each matching 5 bases. This CDR3 region has 13 residues. Trimming left V 6 bases short and J 2 bases short, with 9 bases between. CDR1 MNHEY and CDR2 SMNVEV come from the germline V gene (reference sequence). The CDR3: CASRGELTDTQYF. The CDR3 region has the DNA TGTGCCAGCAGAGGGGAGCTCACAGATACGCAGTATTTT.

The chain couples TRBV7-6 to TRBJ2-3, with a possible D match to TRBD2 (5 bases). With 5 bases removed from V and 3 bases from J, the gap between germline ends came to 18 bases. The germline V gene encodes CDR1 SGHVS and CDR2 FNYEAQ. The CDR3 extends over 16 amino acids. Written as DNA, the CDR3 is TGTGCCAGCAGCCGGTGGGAGCGAGGAGAAACAGATACGCAGTATTTT. Translated: CASSRWERGETDTQYF.

This clonotype was picked up a small number of times. The CDR3 region is CASNLYLGAKETQYF. In DNA form, the CDR3 reads TGTGCCAGCAATCTATATTTAGGAGCCAAAGAGACCCAGTACTTC. The chain is built from TRBV6-1 and TRBJ2-5; D is ambiguous. Deletions cut 7 bases from V and 3 bases from J, with 18 bases between. The CDR3 is 15 amino acids. Per germline, CDR1 MNHNS and CDR2 SASEGT.

The V call is TRBV7-2, the J call TRBJ2-7, with D tentatively TRBD2 (7 bases). This CDR3 is built from 14 residues. V was cut by 5 bases and J by 5 bases, with 16 bases left in between. CDR1 is SGHTA, CDR2 FQGNSA, per germline. CDR3 in amino acids: CASSRSRGTNEQYF. In DNA form, the CDR3 reads TGTGCCAGCAGCCGATCGCGGGGGACAAACGAGCAGTACTTC.

This chain joins TRBV2 and TRBJ2-7, with TRBD2 matching 12 bases. Germline trimming cut 6 bases from V and 6 bases from J; bases unmatched to any gene: 9. Germline V lookup: CDR1 SNHLY, CDR2 FYNNEI. The CDR3 runs 15 residues. The CDR3 DNA reads TGTGCCAGCAGACCCCTAGCGGGAGGGCCAGGCGAGCAGTACTTC. This translates into CASRPLAGGPGEQYF.

This clonotype has only a few counts. The chain joins TRBV20-1 to TRBJ2-1; D is ambiguous. From germline, CDR1 is DFQATT and CDR2 SNEGSKA (reference sequence). The CDR3 length is 14 residues. V gave up 0 bases and J gave up 7 bases, with 13 bases separating them. CDR3 in DNA: TGCAGTGCTAGAGAACAGAGGTTGTGGAATGAGCAGTTCTTC. Translated: CSAREQRLWNEQFF.

This clonotype occurred a few times. The rearrangement links TRBV7-2 to TRBJ2-1; D call uncertain. This CDR3 has 13 residues. From germline, CDR1 is SGHTA and CDR2 FQGNSA. V lost 1 base to trimming and J lost 3 bases, with 4 bases between them. Here the CDR3 reads CASSLGIYNEQFF. DNA of the CDR3: TGTGCCAGCAGCTTAGGGATCTACAATGAGCAGTTCTTC.

This clonotype turned up a few times. This chain links TRBV5-6 with TRBJ1-1, with a tentative D call TRBD1 (6 bases). V was clipped by 7 bases and J by 1 base, with 14 bases between them. Per germline, CDR1 SGHDT and CDR2 YYEEEE. This CDR3 contains 14 residues. CDR3: CASQRGQTNTEAFF. CDR3 nucleotide sequence: TGTGCCAGCCAACGGGGGCAGACGAACACTGAAGCTTTCTTT.